This TCR beta chain was captured by sequencing in a study of blood T cell repertoires in COVID-19. Study in general: Sites across the United States, Italy and Spain contributed samples from acute and convalescent COVID-19. PBMCs, B-cell-depleted T cells, or T cells provided the cDNA or gDNA that made up the material.

Per the authors' pipeline: It was from reference gene primer amplification that nucleated cell counts were estimated. Measured with immunoSEQ multiplex PCR; TCRdb has only the in-frame clones, and not every one. V and J calls and clone size are copied from that table; D and trimming were computed from the DNA. The table has about 96,000 clones, 70% to 90% seen once. It was during active infection that Seattle patients were enrolled and then longitudinally followed. The sequence was collected from a human donor with COVID-19, enrolled during active disease. The donor label of this sample is uncertain. The sample was peripheral blood.

The CDR3 is CASSRTPSNTGELFF. The CDR3 DNA is TGTGCCAGCAGTCGGACACCTTCGAACACCGGGGAGCTGTTTTTT. V usage is TRBV11-3 and J usage is TRBJ2-2; possibly TRBD1 for D (5 bases). The CDR3 spans 15 residues. CDR1 and CDR2 (germline): SGHNT, YENEEA. Trimming cost V 6 bases and J 0 bases, with 11 bases left between them.